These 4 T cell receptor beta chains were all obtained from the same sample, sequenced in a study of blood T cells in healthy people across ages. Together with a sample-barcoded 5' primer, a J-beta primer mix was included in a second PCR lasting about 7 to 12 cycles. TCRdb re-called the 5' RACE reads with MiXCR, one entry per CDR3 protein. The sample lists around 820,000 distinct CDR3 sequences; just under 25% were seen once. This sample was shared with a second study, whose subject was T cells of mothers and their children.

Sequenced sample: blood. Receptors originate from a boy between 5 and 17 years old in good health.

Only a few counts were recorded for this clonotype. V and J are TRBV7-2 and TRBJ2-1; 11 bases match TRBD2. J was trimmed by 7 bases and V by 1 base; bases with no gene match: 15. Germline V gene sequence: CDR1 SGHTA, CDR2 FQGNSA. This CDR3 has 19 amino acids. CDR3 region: CASSLVWGELAGEGNEQFF. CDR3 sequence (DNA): TGTGCCAGCAGCTTAGTTTGGGGGGAACTAGCGGGAGAAGGAAATGAGCAGTTCTTC.

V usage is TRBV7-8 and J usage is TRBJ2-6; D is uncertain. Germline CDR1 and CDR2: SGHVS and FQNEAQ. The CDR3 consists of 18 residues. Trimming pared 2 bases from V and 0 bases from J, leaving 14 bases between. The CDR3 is CASSLSMSWFSGANVLTF. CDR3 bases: TGTGCCAGCAGCTTAAGTATGTCATGGTTCTCTGGGGCCAACGTCCTGACTTTC.

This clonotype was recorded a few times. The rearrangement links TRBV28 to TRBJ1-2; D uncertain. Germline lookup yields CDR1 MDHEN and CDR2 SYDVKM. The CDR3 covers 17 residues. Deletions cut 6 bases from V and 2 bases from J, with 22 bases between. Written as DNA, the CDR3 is TGTGCCAGCAGCCCTCCCCACATTGTGAGGGCCAACTATGGCTACACCTTC. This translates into CASSPPHIVRANYGYTF.

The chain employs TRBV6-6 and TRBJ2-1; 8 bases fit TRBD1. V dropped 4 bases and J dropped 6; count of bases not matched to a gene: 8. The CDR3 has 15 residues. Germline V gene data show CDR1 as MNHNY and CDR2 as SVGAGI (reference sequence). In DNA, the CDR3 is TGTGCCAGCAGTTCCGTTGGACAGGGAGGCAATGAGCAGTTCTTC. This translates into CASSSVGQGGNEQFF.